This T cell receptor (beta chain) was sequenced in a study (dated by TCRdb to the mid-2010s). Receptors were amplified or captured by RT-PCR. The data were produced on an Illumina MiSeq. TCRdb handled the public reads itself, with Q25 trimming in fastp and clone calling in MiXCR, and kept productive beta chains. Every distinct CDR3 protein forms one entry, paired with its most common genes and DNA. The sample includes around 700,000 distinct CDR3 sequences, with approximately 15% observed a single time. The ten largest account for just over 3.5% of the sample. As for this clonotype: Which antigen it targets is not known. No base quality values were provided; no much bigger clone lies one nucleotide off.

The CDR3 covers 15 residues, taking in both the cysteine and the phenylalanine. Only the CDR3 DNA stays, 45 bases, in frame from base 1. According to the germline V gene (reference sequence), CDR1 reads DFQATT and CDR2 reads SNEGSKA. V sheds 2 bases and J sheds 6 bases, leaving 18 bases between their ends. The sequence is built from TRBV20-1 and TRBJ2-3, and the D gene may be TRBD2, 6 bases matching. Sequenced sample: memory CD4+ T cells from blood. The receptor's source is a female donor in good health, serving as a healthy control. The DNA is TGCAGTGCTAGAACCCGGGGGACCTGGCAGGATACGCAGTATTTT. Its protein product is CSARTRGTWQDTQYF.